The T cell receptor beta chain described here comes from a study of long-term antiretroviral therapy in people with HIV. Study-level findings and limits: For ART adherence, viral resistance and therapy changes, no data were available. After ART, diversity increased yet remained lower than transplant donor controls.

The CDR3 sequence is 11 residues long. From germline, CDR1 is MNHNY and CDR2 SVGAGI (reference sequence). Deletions cut 2 bases from V and 7 bases from J, with 5 bases between. At the survey level, the v3.0 immunoSEQ assay was run. Sequenced by immunoSEQ multiplex PCR; TCRdb stores in-frame clones only, minus some. The sample yields 30,000 to 40,000 clones, approximately 80% seen once. Comments on this clone: The antigen is not known.

The clonotype comes from a woman between 50 and 59 years old with HIV. The specimen was unsorted PBMCs, collected 2 years after starting antiretroviral therapy. The rearrangement uses TRBV6-6 and TRBJ1-1; D unclear. The CDR3 sequence: CASSYPHEAFF. In nucleotides, the CDR3 is TGTGCCAGCAGTTACCCCCATGAAGCTTTCTTT.